The 2 T cell receptor beta chains given below trace back to one sample, sequenced in a study of blood T cell repertoires in COVID-19. Data came from immunoSEQ multiplex PCR; TCRdb stores just in-frame clones and leaves some out. The sample lists around 250,000 clones, around nine tenths occurring once. The sequencing sample was made of peripheral blood. These receptors all stem from a man aged 40-50 years with active or convalescent COVID-19.

The J gene is TRBJ2-7, the V gene TRBV4-1; tentatively, D is TRBD2 (5 bases). Trimming removed 0 bases from V and 0 bases from J, with 12 bases in between. The CDR3 sequence is 16 residues long. Germline values: CDR1 MGHRA, CDR2 YSYEKL. CDR3 nucleotides: TGCGCCAGCAGCCAAGATCCCGCCCGGGACTCCTACGAGCAGTACTTC. It encodes CASSQDPARDSYEQYF.

The sample holds a few counts of this clone. The genes are TRBV6-4 and TRBJ2-3; perhaps TRBD2 as D (6 bases). Germline lookup yields CDR1 MRHNA and CDR2 SNTAGT. V gave up 8 bases and J gave up 0 bases, with 15 bases separating them. The CDR3 loop spans 15 amino acids. The CDR3 sequence is CASPDRGVSTDTQYF. The CDR3 DNA sequence: TGTGCCAGCCCAGACCGCGGGGTGAGCACAGATACGCAGTATTTT.